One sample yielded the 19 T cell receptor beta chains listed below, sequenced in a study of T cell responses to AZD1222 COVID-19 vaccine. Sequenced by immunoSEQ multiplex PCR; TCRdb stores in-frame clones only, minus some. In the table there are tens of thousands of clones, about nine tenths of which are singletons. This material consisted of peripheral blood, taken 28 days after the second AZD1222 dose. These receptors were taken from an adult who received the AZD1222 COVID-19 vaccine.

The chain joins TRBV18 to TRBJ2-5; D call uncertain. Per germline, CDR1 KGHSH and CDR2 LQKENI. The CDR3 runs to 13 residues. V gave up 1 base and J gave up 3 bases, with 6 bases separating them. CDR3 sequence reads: CASSPHQKETQYF. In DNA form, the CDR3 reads TGTGCCAGCTCACCACACCAGAAAGAGACCCAGTACTTC.

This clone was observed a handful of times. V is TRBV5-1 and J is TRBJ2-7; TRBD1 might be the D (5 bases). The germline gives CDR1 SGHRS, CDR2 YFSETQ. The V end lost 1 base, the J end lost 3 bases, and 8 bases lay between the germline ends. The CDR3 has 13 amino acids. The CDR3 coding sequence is TGCGCCAGCAGCTTGCAGGGTAGCTACGAGCAGTACTTC. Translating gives CASSLQGSYEQYF.

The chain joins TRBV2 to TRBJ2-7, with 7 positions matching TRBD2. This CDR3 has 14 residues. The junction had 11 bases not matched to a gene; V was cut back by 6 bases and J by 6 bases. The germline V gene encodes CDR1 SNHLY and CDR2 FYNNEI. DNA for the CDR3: TGTGCCAGCAGCCTCAGCGGGACTACCGGCGAGCAGTACTTC. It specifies CASSLSGTTGEQYF.

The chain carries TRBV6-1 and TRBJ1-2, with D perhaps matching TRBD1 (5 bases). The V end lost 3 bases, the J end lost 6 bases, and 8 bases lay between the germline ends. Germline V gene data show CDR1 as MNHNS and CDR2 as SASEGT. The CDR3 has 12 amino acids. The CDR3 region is CASSEAGNGYTF. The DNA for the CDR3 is TGTGCCAGCAGTGAGGCAGGGAATGGCTACACCTTC.

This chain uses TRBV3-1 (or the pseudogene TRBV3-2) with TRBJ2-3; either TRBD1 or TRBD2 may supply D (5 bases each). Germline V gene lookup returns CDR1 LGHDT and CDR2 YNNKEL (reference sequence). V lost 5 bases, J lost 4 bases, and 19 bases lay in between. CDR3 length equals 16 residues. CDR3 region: CASSLRKSVGADTQYF. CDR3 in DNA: TGTGCCAGCAGCTTAAGGAAGAGTGTGGGGGCAGATACGCAGTATTTT.

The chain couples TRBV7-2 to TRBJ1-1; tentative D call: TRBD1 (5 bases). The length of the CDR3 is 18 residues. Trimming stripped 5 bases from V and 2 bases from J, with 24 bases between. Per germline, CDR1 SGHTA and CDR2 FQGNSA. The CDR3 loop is CASSPQGWGPNVNTEAFF. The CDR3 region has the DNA TGTGCCAGCAGCCCCCAAGGTTGGGGCCCAAACGTAAACACTGAAGCTTTCTTT.

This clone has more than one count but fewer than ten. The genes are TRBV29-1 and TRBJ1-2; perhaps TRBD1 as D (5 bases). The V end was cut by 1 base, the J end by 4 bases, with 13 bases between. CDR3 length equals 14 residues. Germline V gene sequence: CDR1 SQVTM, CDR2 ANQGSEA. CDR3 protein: CSVEAPGPIYGYTF. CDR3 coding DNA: TGCAGCGTTGAAGCCCCGGGGCCGATCTATGGCTACACCTTC.

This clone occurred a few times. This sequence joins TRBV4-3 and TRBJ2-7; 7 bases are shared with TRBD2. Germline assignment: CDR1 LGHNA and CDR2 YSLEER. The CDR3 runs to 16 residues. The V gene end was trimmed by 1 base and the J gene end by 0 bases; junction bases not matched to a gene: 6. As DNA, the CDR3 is TGCGCCAGCAGCCAAGGAACCCGGGGGGTCTCCTACGAGCAGTACTTC. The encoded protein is CASSQGTRGVSYEQYF.

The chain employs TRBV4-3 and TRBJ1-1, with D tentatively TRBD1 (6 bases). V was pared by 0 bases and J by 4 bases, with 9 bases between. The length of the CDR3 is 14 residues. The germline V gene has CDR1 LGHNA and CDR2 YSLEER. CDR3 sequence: CASSQDGGGTEAFF. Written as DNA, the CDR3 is TGCGCCAGCAGCCAAGACGGAGGGGGCACTGAAGCTTTCTTT.

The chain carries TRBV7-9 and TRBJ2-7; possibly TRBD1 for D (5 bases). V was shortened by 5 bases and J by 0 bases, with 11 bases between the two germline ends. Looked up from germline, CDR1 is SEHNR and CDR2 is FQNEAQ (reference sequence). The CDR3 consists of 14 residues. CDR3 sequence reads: CASSDSASSYEQYF. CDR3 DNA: TGTGCCAGCAGCGACAGTGCTAGCTCCTACGAGCAGTACTTC.

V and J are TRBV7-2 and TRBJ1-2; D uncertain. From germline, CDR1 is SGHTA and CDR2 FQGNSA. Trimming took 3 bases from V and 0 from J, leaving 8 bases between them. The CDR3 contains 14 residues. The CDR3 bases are TGTGCCAGCAGCTTGAGGGCGGCTAACTATGGCTACACCTTC. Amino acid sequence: CASSLRAANYGYTF. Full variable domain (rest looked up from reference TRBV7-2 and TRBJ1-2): GAGVSQSPSNKVTEKGKDVELRCDPISGHTALYWYRQSLGQGLEFLIYFQGNSAPDKSGLPSDRFSAERTGGSVSTLTIQRTQQEDSAVYLCASSLRAANYGYTFGSGTRLTVV.

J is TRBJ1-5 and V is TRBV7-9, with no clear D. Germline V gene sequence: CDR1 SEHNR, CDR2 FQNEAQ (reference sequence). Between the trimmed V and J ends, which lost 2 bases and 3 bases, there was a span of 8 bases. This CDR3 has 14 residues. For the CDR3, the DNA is TGTGCCAGCAGCTTATCGGAGACCAATCAGCCCCAGCATTTT. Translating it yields CASSLSETNQPQHF.

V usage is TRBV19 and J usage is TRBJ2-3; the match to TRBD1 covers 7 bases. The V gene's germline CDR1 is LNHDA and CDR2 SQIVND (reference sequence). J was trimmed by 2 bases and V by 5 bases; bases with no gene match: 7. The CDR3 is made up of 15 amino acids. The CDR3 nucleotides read TGTGCCAGTAGTCCTTTGACAGGGTACACAGATACGCAGTATTTT. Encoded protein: CASSPLTGYTDTQYF.

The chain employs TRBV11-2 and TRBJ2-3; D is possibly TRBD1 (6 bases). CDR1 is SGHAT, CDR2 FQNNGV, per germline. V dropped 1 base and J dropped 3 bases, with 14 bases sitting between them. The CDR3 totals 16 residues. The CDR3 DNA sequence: TGTGCCAGCAGCTTAGGAGGAGGACAGATTACAGATACGCAGTATTTT. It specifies CASSLGGGQITDTQYF. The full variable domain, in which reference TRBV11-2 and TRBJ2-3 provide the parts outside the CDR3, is EAGVAQSPRYKIIEKRQSVAFWCNPISGHATLYWYQQILGQGPKLLIQFQNNGVVDDSQLPKDRFSAERLKGVDSTLKIQPAKLEDSAVYLCASSLGGGQITDTQYFGPGTRLTVL.

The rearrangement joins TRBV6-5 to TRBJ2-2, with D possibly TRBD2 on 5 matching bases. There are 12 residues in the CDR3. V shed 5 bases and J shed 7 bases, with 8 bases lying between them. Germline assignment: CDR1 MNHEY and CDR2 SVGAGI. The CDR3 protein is CASSRTGGELFF. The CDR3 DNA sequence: TGTGCCAGCAGTCGGACTGGCGGGGAGCTGTTTTTT.

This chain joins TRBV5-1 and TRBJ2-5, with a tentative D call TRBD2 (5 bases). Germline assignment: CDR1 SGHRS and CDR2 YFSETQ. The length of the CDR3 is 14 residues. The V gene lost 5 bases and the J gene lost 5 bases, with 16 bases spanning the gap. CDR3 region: CASSLGMRVETQYF. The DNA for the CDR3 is TGCGCCAGCAGTCTTGGGATGAGGGTTGAGACCCAGTACTTC. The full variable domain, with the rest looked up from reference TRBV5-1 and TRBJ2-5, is KAGVTQTPRYLIKTRGQQVTLSCSPISGHRSVSWYQQTPGQGLQFLFEYFSETQRNKGNFPGRFSGRQFSNSRSEMNVSTLELGDSALYLCASSLGMRVETQYFGPGTRLLVL.

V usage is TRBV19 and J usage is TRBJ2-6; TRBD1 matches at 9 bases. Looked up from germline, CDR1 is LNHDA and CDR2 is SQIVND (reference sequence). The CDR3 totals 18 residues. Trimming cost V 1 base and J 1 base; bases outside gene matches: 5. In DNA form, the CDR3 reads TGTGCCAGTAGTATAGTCTGGACAGGGGCTTCTGGGGCCAACGTCCTGACTTTC. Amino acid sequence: CASSIVWTGASGANVLTF.

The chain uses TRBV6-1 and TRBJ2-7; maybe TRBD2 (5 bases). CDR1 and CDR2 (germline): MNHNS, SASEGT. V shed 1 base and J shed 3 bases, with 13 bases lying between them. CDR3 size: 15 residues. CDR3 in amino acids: CASSEGGLSVYEQYF. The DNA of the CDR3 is TGTGCCAGCAGTGAAGGAGGGCTAAGTGTCTACGAGCAGTACTTC.

The CDR3 DNA reads TGTGCCACCAGTGATCCAACCAGGGTCGAGCAGTACTTC. Amino acid sequence: CATSDPTRVEQYF. V and J are TRBV24-1 and TRBJ2-7; D perhaps matches TRBD1 (5 bases). The CDR3 covers 13 residues. The ends were cut back, 3 bases at V and 6 bases at J, with 11 bases in the middle. Germline CDR1 KGHDR, CDR2 SFDVKD.